These 14 T cell receptor beta chains share one sample of origin, sequenced in a study. TCRdb recomputed calls from the 5' RACE reads with MiXCR, one row per CDR3 protein. The profile shows about 43,000 distinct CDR3 sequences, 22% of them singletons. Treg sorting used a CD4+CD25+CD127-/low gate. The sample taken for sequencing was Tregs sorted from a lymph node. These receptors originate from a female donor with breast cancer.

This clonotype was observed many times. The chain employs TRBV20-1 and TRBJ2-2, with TRBD1 matching over 9 bases. The trim removed 5 bases at V and 3 bases at J, leaving 4 bases unmatched. The CDR3 is 14 amino acids. Germline CDR1 reads DFQATT; CDR2 reads SNEGSKA (reference sequence). CDR3 nucleotides: TGCAGTGCTTTTTGGACAGGGGACACCGGGGAGCTGTTTTTT. Protein sequence: CSAFWTGDTGELFF.

This clonotype was counted a few times. The chain carries TRBV5-1 and TRBJ2-1, with 14 bases that match TRBD2. J was trimmed by 7 bases and V by 0 bases; bases with no gene match: 12. The CDR3 is 19 residues long. Germline CDR1 is SGHRS and CDR2 is YFSETQ. The CDR3 DNA reads TGCGCCAGCAGCTTGGCGGCGGGACCGGGACTAGCGGGAGTGAATGAGCAGTTCTTC. This translates into CASSLAAGPGLAGVNEQFF.

This clonotype was picked up many times. This sequence joins TRBV4-1 and TRBJ2-5; 10 nucleotides line up with TRBD1. Looked up from germline, CDR1 is MGHRA and CDR2 is YSYEKL. The CDR3 consists of 16 residues. V lost 3 bases to trimming and J lost 6 bases; unmatched junction nucleotides: 10. The CDR3 protein is CASSQIPGQGSKTQYF. CDR3 bases: TGCGCCAGCAGCCAGATACCGGGACAGGGGTCGAAGACCCAGTACTTC.

This clonotype appeared a few times. This may come from a read error, since a much larger clone is one base off. The chain couples TRBV7-3 to TRBJ1-2; 7 bases agree with TRBD1. The length of the CDR3 is 18 residues. Trimming took 5 bases from V and 0 from J; bases not matched to a gene: 15. Germline V gene lookup returns CDR1 SGHTA and CDR2 FQGTGA. The CDR3 nucleotides read TGTGCCAGCAGCGTTGCCGGGACAGAACTATTAGCTAACTATGGCTACACCTTC. Its translation is CASSVAGTELLANYGYTF.

V gene TRBV11-2 combines with J gene TRBJ1-4; D gene unclear. Per the germline V gene, CDR1 is SGHAT and CDR2 is FQNNGV. Trimming pared 0 bases from V and 7 bases from J, leaving 12 bases between. The CDR3 runs 15 residues. CDR3 amino acids: CASSLDPTDGEKLFF. CDR3 nucleotide sequence: TGTGCCAGCAGCTTAGATCCAACCGACGGTGAAAAACTGTTTTTT.

The chain uses TRBV6-5 and TRBJ2-5; TRBD1 aligns across 9 bases. The CDR3 consists of 14 residues. CDR1 MNHEY and CDR2 SVGAGI come from the germline V gene. Trimming at V came to 3 bases and at J to 7 bases, leaving 6 bases not matched to a gene. Here the CDR3 reads CASSYSTGGVTQYF. DNA of the CDR3: TGTGCCAGCAGTTATTCGACAGGGGGGGTGACCCAGTACTTC.

Relative to its sample, this clonotype is medium-sized. V usage is TRBV4-1 and J usage is TRBJ1-4; 7 positions match TRBD1. The CDR3 covers 15 residues. The V and J ends lost 1 base and 4 bases, in that order; junction bases with no gene match: 3. Germline CDR1 is MGHRA and CDR2 is YSYEKL. As DNA, the CDR3 is TGCGCCAGCAGCCAAGTGGCAGGGGGTAATGAAAAACTGTTTTTT. It codes for CASSQVAGGNEKLFF.

The rearrangement joins TRBV6-2 or TRBV6-3 to TRBJ2-7; no clear D. The CDR3 length is 14 residues. V was clipped by 2 bases and J by 0 bases, with 8 bases between them. The germline V gene has CDR1 MNHEY and CDR2 SVGEGT. The CDR3 DNA reads TGTGCCAGCAGTTACGGGCGACACTCCTACGAGCAGTACTTC. Translating gives CASSYGRHSYEQYF.

This clonotype was seen ten or more times. The chain uses TRBV4-1 and TRBJ2-7, with a tentative D call TRBD2 (6 bases). The CDR3 runs 16 residues. From germline, CDR1 is MGHRA and CDR2 YSYEKL. V lost 1 base to trimming and J lost 3 bases, with 16 bases between them. The CDR3 DNA sequence: TGCGCCAGCAGCCAAGTGCCGGACGGCGGGATCTACGAGCAGTACTTC. Its translation: CASSQVPDGGIYEQYF.

The table lists this clonotype with many counts. J is TRBJ1-6 and V is TRBV25-1; D ambiguous. The CDR3 sequence is 13 residues long. Germline loops: CDR1 MGHDK, CDR2 SYGVNS. V lost 4 bases to trimming and J lost 6 bases, with 7 bases between them. The DNA of the CDR3 is TGTGCCAGCAGTGTCGCGGTTAATTCACCCCTCCACTTT. As protein: CASSVAVNSPLHF.

This clonotype was recorded a few times. The V and J genes are TRBV7-9 and TRBJ2-3; 10 bases line up with TRBD1. After removal of 3 bases from V and 1 base from J, the junction contained 1 base not matched to a gene. CDR3 length: 15 amino acids. CDR1 is SEHNR and CDR2 is FQNEAQ in the germline V gene (reference sequence). The CDR3 sequence: CASSFGTGGTDTQYF. CDR3 DNA sequence: TGTGCCAGCAGCTTCGGGACAGGGGGCACAGATACGCAGTATTTT.

The genes are TRBV20-1 and TRBJ2-3; TRBD1 or TRBD2 may be the D gene (6 bases each). The CDR3 is made up of 12 amino acids. CDR1 and CDR2 (germline): DFQATT, SNEGSKA (reference sequence). V lost 2 bases and J lost 6, with 9 bases in between. The CDR3 loop is CSARLGGDTQYF. The CDR3 coding sequence is TGCAGTGCTAGACTGGGGGGCGATACGCAGTATTTT.

This clonotype was counted ten times or more. The chain recombines TRBV5-1 with TRBJ1-3, with D unresolved. The CDR3 runs to 15 residues. CDR1 SGHRS and CDR2 YFSETQ come from the germline V gene. Trimming cost V 4 bases and J 3 bases, with 14 bases left between them. The CDR3 DNA reads TGCGCCAGCAGCCCCCACGGGGAGCGTGGAAACACCATATATTTT. Translation: CASSPHGERGNTIYF.

This clonotype rates as medium-sized. J is TRBJ1-2 and V is TRBV27; maybe TRBD1 (6 bases). The V end lost 2 bases, the J end lost 2 bases, and 12 bases lay between the germline ends. CDR1 and CDR2 (germline): MNHEY, SMNVEV (reference sequence). The CDR3 is 15 residues long. The CDR3 is CASSLRGTRNYGYTF. In nucleotides, the CDR3 is TGTGCCAGCAGTTTAAGGGGGACTAGGAACTATGGCTACACCTTC.